Presented here are 6 T cell receptor beta chains from one specimen sequenced in a study of blood T cell repertoires in COVID-19. Profiled with immunoSEQ multiplex PCR; TCRdb holds only in-frame clones, not every one. Seen here are approximately 260,000 clones, about nine tenths observed once, and the top ten hold 1.9%. The sequenced sample consisted of PBMCs or T cells enriched from blood (not recorded which). These receptors were taken from an older woman who had recovered from COVID-19.

The rearrangement links TRBV18 to TRBJ2-3; a weak D match, TRBD2 (6 bases). The ends were cut back, 3 bases at V and 6 bases at J, with 10 bases in the middle. Germline V gene sequence: CDR1 KGHSH, CDR2 LQKENI. The CDR3 runs 13 residues. This CDR3 is CASSPPGEDTQYF. The CDR3 DNA reads TGTGCCAGCTCACCTCCGGGGGAGGATACGCAGTATTTT. Supplemented by reference TRBV18 and TRBJ2-3, the full variable domain reads NAGVMQNPRHLVRRRGQEARLRCSPMKGHSHVYWYRQLPEEGLKFMVYLQKENIIDESGMPKERFSAEFPKEGPSILRIQQVVRGDSAAYFCASSPPGEDTQYFGPGTRLTVL.

Of note for this clone: This sample includes further DNA sequences coding for the same CDR3. This chain links TRBV9 with TRBJ2-7, with 8 bases that match TRBD2. The length of the CDR3 is 15 residues. With V trimmed by 0 bases and J by 2 bases, 4 bases remained unmatched. In germline, CDR1 is SGDLS, CDR2 YYNGEE. This CDR3 reads CASSVGLAGPYEQYF. DNA for the CDR3: TGTGCCAGCAGCGTAGGGTTAGCGGGGCCCTACGAGCAGTACTTC.

This chain uses TRBV3-1 (or the pseudogene TRBV3-2) with TRBJ2-2; 8 bases align to TRBD1. This CDR3 contains 15 residues. V dropped 6 bases and J dropped 0; count of bases not matched to a gene: 3. Germline V gene sequence: CDR1 LGHDT, CDR2 YNNKEL (reference sequence). The CDR3 DNA is TGTGCCAGCAGGTTACAGGGGGCGAACACCGGGGAGCTGTTTTTT. This sequence encodes CASRLQGANTGELFF.

The chain links TRBV2 to TRBJ1-1; TRBD1 matches at 10 bases. The trim removed 6 bases at V and 0 bases at J, leaving 7 bases unmatched. The V gene's germline CDR1 is SNHLY and CDR2 FYNNEI. The CDR3 sequence is 16 residues long. CDR3 sequence reads: CASSPRTGGLNTEAFF. The CDR3 DNA follows: TGTGCCAGCAGCCCCAGGACAGGGGGATTGAACACTGAAGCTTTCTTT.

This chain connects TRBV4-1 to TRBJ1-1; tentative D call: TRBD1 (5 bases). Per the germline V gene, CDR1 is MGHRA and CDR2 is YSYEKL. The CDR3 length is 15 residues. V lost 0 bases and J 0 bases, leaving 8 bases between the germline ends. The CDR3, as DNA: TGCGCCAGCAGCCAAGACAGGGAAATGAACACTGAAGCTTTCTTT. It specifies CASSQDREMNTEAFF.

The chain links TRBV9 to TRBJ2-5, with 8 bases identical to TRBD2. V dropped 0 bases and J dropped 5; count of bases not matched to a gene: 12. Germline V gene lookup returns CDR1 SGDLS and CDR2 YYNGEE. This CDR3 spans 17 amino acids. The CDR3 region has the DNA TGTGCCAGCAGCGTAGCTATCGGTAGCGGGAATTGGGAGACCCAGTACTTC. This gives the protein CASSVAIGSGNWETQYF.